This entry describes one T cell receptor beta chain. As yet, its antigen is unknown. This entry is derived from a study of cytomegalovirus exposure and HLA in healthy donors. Overall study results and limits: When the data were analyzed later, several of the most significant clusters appeared to be linked to common viral pathogens. Association of a missense DCLRE1C variant with TCR beta V- and J-gene trimming was reported in a later analysis.

Germline CDR1 and CDR2: SEHNR and FQNEAQ (reference sequence). The CDR3 extends over 15 amino acids. Trimming removed 5 bases at V and 5 bases at J, with 15 bases between. The PCR had 60 Vbeta and 13 Jbeta primers. Only in-frame clones appear in the TCRdb table, and some are missing; sequencing was by immunoSEQ multiplex PCR. The sample contains about 120,000 clones, more than 65% of which appear only once. The specimen sequenced was PBMCs. This sequence joins TRBV7-9 and TRBJ1-4, with D unclear. The clonotype comes from a man aged 18 to 29 in good health and CMV-seropositive. CDR3 sequence reads: CASSQWTEENEKLFF. CDR3 DNA sequence: TGTGCCAGCAGCCAATGGACGGAGGAAAATGAAAAACTGTTTTTT.